This T cell receptor beta chain was profiled in a study of T cells in Graves' hyperthyroidism and ophthalmopathy. RNA transcripts gave rise to amplified TCR beta CDR3 regions. Primed by the HTBI set, a first-round RT-PCR was run on the TCR CDR3. One entry per CDR3 protein results from TCRdb running MiXCR on the multiplex PCR reads. The repertoire holds around 360,000 distinct CDR3 sequences, with over 12% as singletons. This clonotype was detected many times. Trimming removed 3 bases from V and 7 bases from J; junction bases left unmatched: 5. Germline V CDR1 and CDR2: MDHEN, SYDVKM. The CDR3 extends over 13 amino acids.

The sequence was obtained from a woman aged 55 to 70 with Graves' ophthalmopathy. Sequenced input: blood. This chain connects TRBV28 to TRBJ1-2; TRBD1 aligns across 7 bases. Here the CDR3 DNA reads TGTGCCAGCAGTTTGAACCACAGGGGTGGCTACACCTTC. It codes for CASSLNHRGGYTF.